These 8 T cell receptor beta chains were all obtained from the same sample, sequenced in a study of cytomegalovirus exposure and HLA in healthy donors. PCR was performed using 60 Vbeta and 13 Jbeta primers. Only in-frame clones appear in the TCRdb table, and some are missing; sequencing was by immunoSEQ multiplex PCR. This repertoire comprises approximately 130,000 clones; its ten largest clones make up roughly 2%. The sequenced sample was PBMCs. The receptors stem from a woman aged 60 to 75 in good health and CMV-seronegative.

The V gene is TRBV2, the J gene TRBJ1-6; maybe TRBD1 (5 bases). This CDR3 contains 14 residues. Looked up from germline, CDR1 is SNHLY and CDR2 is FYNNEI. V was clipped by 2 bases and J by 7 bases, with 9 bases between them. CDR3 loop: CASSEWGRNSPLHF. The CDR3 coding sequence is TGTGCCAGCAGTGAATGGGGCAGAAATTCACCCCTCCACTTT.

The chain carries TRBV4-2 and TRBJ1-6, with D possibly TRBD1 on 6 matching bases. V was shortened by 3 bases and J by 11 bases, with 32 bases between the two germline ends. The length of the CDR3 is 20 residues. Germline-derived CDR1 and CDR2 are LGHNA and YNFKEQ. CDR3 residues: CASSQYFRTDSEALGTPLHF. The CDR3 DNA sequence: TGTGCCAGCAGCCAGTACTTTAGGACAGATTCGGAGGCACTAGGGACACCCCTCCACTTT.

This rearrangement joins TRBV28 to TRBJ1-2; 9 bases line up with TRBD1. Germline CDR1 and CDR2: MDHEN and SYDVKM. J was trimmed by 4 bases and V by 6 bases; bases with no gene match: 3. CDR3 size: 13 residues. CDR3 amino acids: CASRGDRAYGYTF. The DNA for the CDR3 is TGTGCCAGCAGGGGGGACAGGGCCTATGGCTACACCTTC.

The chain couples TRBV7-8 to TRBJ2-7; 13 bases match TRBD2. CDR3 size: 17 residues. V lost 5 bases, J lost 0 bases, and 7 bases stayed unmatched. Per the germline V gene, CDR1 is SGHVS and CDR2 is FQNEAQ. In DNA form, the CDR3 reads TGTGCCAGCAGCCCAACTAGCGGGAGGGCTAGCTCCTACGAGCAGTACTTC. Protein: CASSPTSGRASSYEQYF.

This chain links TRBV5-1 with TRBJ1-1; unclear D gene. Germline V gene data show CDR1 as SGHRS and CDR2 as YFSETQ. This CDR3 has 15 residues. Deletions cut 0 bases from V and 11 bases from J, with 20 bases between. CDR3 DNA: TGCGCCAGCAGCTTGGGCCCGGGTTATGACCGCGCCGCTTTCTTT. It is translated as CASSLGPGYDRAAFF.

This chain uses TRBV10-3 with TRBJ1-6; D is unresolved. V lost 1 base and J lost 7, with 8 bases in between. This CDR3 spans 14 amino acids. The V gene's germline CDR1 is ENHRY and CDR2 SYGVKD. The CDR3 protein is CAISELTGNSPLHF. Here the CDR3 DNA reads TGTGCCATCAGTGAGTTAACGGGGAATTCACCCCTCCACTTT.

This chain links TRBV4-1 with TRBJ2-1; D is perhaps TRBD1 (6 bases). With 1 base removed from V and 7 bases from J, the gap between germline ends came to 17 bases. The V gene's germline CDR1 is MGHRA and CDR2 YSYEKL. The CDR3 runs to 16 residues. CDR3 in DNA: TGCGCCAGCAGCCAAGCCCCAGGGGCAGTGGGTAATGAGCAGTTCTTC. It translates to CASSQAPGAVGNEQFF.

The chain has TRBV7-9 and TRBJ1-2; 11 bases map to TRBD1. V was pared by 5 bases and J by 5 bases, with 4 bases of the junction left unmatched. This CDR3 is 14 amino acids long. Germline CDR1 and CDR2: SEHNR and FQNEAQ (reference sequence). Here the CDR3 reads CASSRDRGGYGYTF. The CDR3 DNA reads TGTGCCAGCAGCCGGGACAGGGGGGGGTATGGCTACACCTTC.